This T cell receptor (beta chain) derives from a study of T-cell reconstitution after alpha-beta-depleted transplantation in children. This clonotype was seen at least ten times. V was cut by 6 bases and J by 2 bases, with 13 bases left in between. Germline CDR1 reads SGHTA; CDR2 reads FQGNSA. The CDR3 length is 14 residues. A library of TCRbeta sequences, prepared with unique molecular identifiers, was generated. TCRdb passed the PCR reads through MiXCR, listing each CDR3 protein once. The table includes 600,000 to 700,000 distinct CDR3 sequences, around 17% detected once. The chain joins TRBV7-2 to TRBJ2-5; D is unresolved. Here the sequenced sample was PBMCs from the stem cell graft donor, taken from the stem cell graft. The sequence derives from a human donor who donated a stem cell graft to a child with acute myeloid leukemia. The CDR3 DNA reads as TGTGCCAGCAGATTCACCCCGCAGCAAGAGACCCAGTACTTC. Translation gives CASRFTPQQETQYF.